This T cell receptor beta chain was sequenced in a study of blood T cell repertoires in COVID-19. Sequencing was performed with immunoSEQ multiplex PCR; in TCRdb, only in-frame clones are kept and a portion is missing. Among a few hundred thousand clones listed, over 75% were seen once. This CDR3 region has 14 residues. Germline trimming cut 3 bases from V and 2 bases from J; bases unmatched to any gene: 4. Germline CDR1 reads SGHNT; CDR2 reads YYREEE (reference sequence). This sequence joins TRBV5-4 and TRBJ1-2, with 7 bases lining up with TRBD1. The TCR comes from a woman between 35 and 50 years old who had recovered from COVID-19. Sequenced: PBMCs or T cells enriched from blood (not recorded which). The CDR3 DNA reads TGTGCCAGCAGCTCTAGGACAGGAAACTATGGCTACACCTTC. Its translation: CASSSRTGNYGYTF. The entire variable domain, with the rest obtained from reference TRBV5-4 and TRBJ1-2, is as follows: ETGVTQSPTHLIKTRGQQVTLRCSSQSGHNTVSWYQQALGQGPQFIFQYYREEENGRGNFPPRFSGLQFPNYSSELNVNALELDDSALYLCASSSRTGNYGYTFGSGTRLTVV.